This TCR delta chain was sequenced in a study of gamma-delta chains in newborns, infants, children. Study-level background: Innate gammadelta T cells reportedly expand polyclonally right after birth, driven by microbial exposure, per the title.

TCRdb re-called the reads through CATT. The sample lists some 2,300 delta-chain clones; roughly 9.6% were seen once. This clone came up a few times. At residue 11, the TCRdb protein and translated DNA are inconsistent; the protein given comes from the DNA. This receptor was taken from a child who was a newborn, infant or young child, either healthy, febrile or measles-vaccinated (not recorded which). The sequenced sample was blood.

The CDR3 nucleotides are TGTGCTCTTGGGTGCCGGGGACCACCATACCCCGATAAACTCATCTTT. It is translated as CALGCRGPPYPDKLIF. The chain is built from TRDV1 and TRDJ1; D might be TRDD3 (5 bases). CDR1 is TSWWSYY and CDR2 is QGS in the germline V gene. The CDR3 length is 16 residues. With 5 bases removed from V and 3 bases from J, the gap between germline ends came to 19 bases.